This T cell receptor beta chain comes out of a study of T-cell reconstitution after alpha-beta-depleted transplantation in children. General study results and limits: T-cell numbers and diversity, one year after transplant, stemmed largely from T cells that were newly produced. Several patients had high TCRbeta diversity at day 60; it came from surviving recipient T cells and thymic progenitors. Approximately two months post-transplant, alpha-beta T cells reportedly originated from several hundred expanded graft clones.

Deletions cut 5 bases from V and 0 bases from J, with 14 bases between. The CDR3 is 16 amino acids. This clonotype showed up just a few times. The target antigen is unknown. This sample's TCRbeta library carried unique molecular identifier barcodes. One entry per CDR3 protein results from TCRdb running MiXCR on the PCR reads. This sample has 540,000 or so distinct CDR3 sequences, with about 21% found just once. This clonotype originated in a boy in the first two years of life who had a stem cell transplant for acute myeloid leukemia, so the T cells may come from the graft donor. J is TRBJ1-3 and V is TRBV12-3 or TRBV12-4; D ambiguous. The material was PBMCs, mostly from graft donor cells, obtained 360 days after TCRalphabeta/CD19-depleted stem cell transplant. CDR3 coding DNA: TGTGCCAGCAGTGTTATAGCCGCCAGCTCTGGAAACACCATATATTTT. Residues: CASSVIAASSGNTIYF.